This TCR beta chain is drawn from a study of CD8+ T cells in alopecia areata. This clone turned up a few times. The antigen is undetermined. Study results and limitations: Patients displayed less clarity in TCR sharing than mice, a finding possibly related to HLA.

Extracted RNA was reverse transcribed into cDNA, the sequencing template. TCRdb's table, derived via immunoSEQ multiplex PCR, lists solely in-frame clones and lacks some. The sample holds 110,000 or so clones; approximately 60% are singletons and the top ten take under 25%. The source is a human donor in good health. The sample consisted of CD8+ T cells sorted from blood.

CDR3 sequence reads: CSVEQAGETQYF. The CDR3 DNA reads TGCAGCGTTGAACAGGCGGGCGAGACCCAGTACTTC. This chain links TRBV29-1 with TRBJ2-5; tentative D call: TRBD2 (5 bases). The CDR3 length is 12 residues. In germline, CDR1 is SQVTM, CDR2 ANQGSEA. Trimming cost V 2 bases and J 5 bases, with 9 bases left between them.